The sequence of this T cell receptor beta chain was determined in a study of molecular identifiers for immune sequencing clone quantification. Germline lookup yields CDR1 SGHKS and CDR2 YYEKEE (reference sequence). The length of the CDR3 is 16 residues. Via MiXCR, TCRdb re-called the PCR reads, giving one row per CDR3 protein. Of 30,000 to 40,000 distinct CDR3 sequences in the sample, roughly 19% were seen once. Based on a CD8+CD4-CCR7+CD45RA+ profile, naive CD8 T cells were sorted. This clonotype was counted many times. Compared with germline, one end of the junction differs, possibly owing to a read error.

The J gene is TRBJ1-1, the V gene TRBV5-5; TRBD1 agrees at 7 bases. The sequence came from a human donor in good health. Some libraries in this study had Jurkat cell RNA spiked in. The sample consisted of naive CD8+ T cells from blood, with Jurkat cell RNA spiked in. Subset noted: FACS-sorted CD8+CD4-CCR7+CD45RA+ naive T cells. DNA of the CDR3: TGTGCCAGCAGCCCCCTTTCTGAACAGGGGAACCCTGAAGCTTTCTTT. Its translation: CASSPLSEQGNPEAFF. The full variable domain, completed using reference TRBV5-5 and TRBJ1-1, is DAGVTQSPTHLIKTRGQQVTLRCSPISGHKSVSWYQQVLGQGPQFIFQYYEKEERGRGNFPDRFSARQFPNYSSELNVNALLLGDSALYLCASSPLSEQGNPEAFFGQGTRLTVV.